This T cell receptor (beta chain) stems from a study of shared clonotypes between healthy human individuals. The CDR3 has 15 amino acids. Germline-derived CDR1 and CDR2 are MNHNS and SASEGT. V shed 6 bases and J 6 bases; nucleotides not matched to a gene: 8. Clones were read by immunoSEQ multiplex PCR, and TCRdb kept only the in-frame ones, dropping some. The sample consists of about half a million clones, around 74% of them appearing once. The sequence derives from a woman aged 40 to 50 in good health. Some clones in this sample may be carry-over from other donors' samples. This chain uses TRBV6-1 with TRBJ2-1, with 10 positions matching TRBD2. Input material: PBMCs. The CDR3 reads CASRRTSGTCNEQFF. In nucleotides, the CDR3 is TGTGCCAGCAGAAGGACTAGCGGAACCTGCAATGAGCAGTTCTTC.